The entry below describes one TCR beta chain. The PCR was carried out with 60 Vbeta primers and 13 Jbeta primers. The table came from immunoSEQ multiplex PCR; TCRdb's copy has only in-frame clones and leaves some out. The sample has about 190,000 clones; 70% to 75% are singletons. The data were taken from a study of cytomegalovirus exposure and HLA in healthy donors. On the study more broadly: Around four fifths of some 390 genotyped donors fell in the Caucasian-associated ancestry cluster.

The CDR3 spans 14 residues. Germline CDR1 reads SGHDT; CDR2 reads YYEEEE. Germline trimming cut 4 bases from V and 1 base from J; bases unmatched to any gene: 2. This chain joins TRBV5-6 and TRBJ1-3, with TRBD1 matching over 7 bases. Sequencing input: PBMCs. This TCR was sampled from a man aged 25 to 40 in good health and CMV-seropositive. The CDR3 spells CASSATGSGNTIYF. CDR3 bases: TGTGCCAGCAGCGCGACAGGGTCTGGAAACACCATATATTTT.